This T cell receptor (beta chain) derives from a study of T cell responses to AZD1222 COVID-19 vaccine. Study-wide points: Across the whole spike, CD4 TCRs peaked at regions 160-218 and 743-854. The donor group comprised mostly white British people and more females; the analysis possibly underestimated clonal diversity. Baseline seropositivity occurred in only a handful of AZD1222 recipients. There were repertoire samples only from the period after the peak T cell response.

This clone has just a few counts. Antigen specificity is unknown. This CDR3 is built from 16 residues. Per germline, CDR1 SEHNR and CDR2 FQNEAQ (reference sequence). With 5 bases clipped from V and 0 bases from J, the junction kept 9 bases outside the gene matches. Only in-frame clones appear in the TCRdb table, and some are missing; sequencing was by immunoSEQ multiplex PCR. The sample includes 150,000 to 200,000 clones, just over 90% of them seen just once. Source: peripheral blood, taken 28 days after the second AZD1222 dose. The V call is TRBV7-9, the J call TRBJ1-2, with TRBD1 matching 7 bases. This TCR derives from an adult who received the AZD1222 COVID-19 vaccine. The CDR3 spells CASSGDSTGTNYGYTF. In nucleotides, the CDR3 is TGTGCCAGCAGCGGCGATTCGACAGGGACTAACTATGGCTACACCTTC.